This record looks at one TCR beta chain sequence and its context. Its antigen is currently unknown. This sample was included in a study of T cell responses to AZD1222 COVID-19 vaccine. Study-level background: Second-dose groups at about 4 or about 12 weeks were pooled.

Study-level results: Two doses of AZD1222 preceded a rise in Spike-specific TCR breadth and depth. The study identified only six AZD1222 recipients as seropositive at baseline.

The method was immunoSEQ multiplex PCR; TCRdb's version includes in-frame clones alone and lacks a portion of them. Of about 140,000 clones in the sample, around nine tenths are singletons; the top ten hold over 1.5%. This clonotype was sampled from an adult in good health. The sample consisted of peripheral blood, taken on day 0 of AZD1222 vaccination.

The CDR3 DNA reads as TGCGCCAGCAGCTTGGGAGGAACCAGCGGGATCGTAGAGACCCAGTACTTC. This codes for CASSLGGTSGIVETQYF. This rearrangement joins TRBV5-1 to TRBJ2-5; 7 bases line up with TRBD2. V trimming: 0 bases; J trimming: 4 bases; junction bases outside the gene matches: 12. There are 17 residues in the CDR3. Germline V gene data show CDR1 as SGHRS and CDR2 as YFSETQ.